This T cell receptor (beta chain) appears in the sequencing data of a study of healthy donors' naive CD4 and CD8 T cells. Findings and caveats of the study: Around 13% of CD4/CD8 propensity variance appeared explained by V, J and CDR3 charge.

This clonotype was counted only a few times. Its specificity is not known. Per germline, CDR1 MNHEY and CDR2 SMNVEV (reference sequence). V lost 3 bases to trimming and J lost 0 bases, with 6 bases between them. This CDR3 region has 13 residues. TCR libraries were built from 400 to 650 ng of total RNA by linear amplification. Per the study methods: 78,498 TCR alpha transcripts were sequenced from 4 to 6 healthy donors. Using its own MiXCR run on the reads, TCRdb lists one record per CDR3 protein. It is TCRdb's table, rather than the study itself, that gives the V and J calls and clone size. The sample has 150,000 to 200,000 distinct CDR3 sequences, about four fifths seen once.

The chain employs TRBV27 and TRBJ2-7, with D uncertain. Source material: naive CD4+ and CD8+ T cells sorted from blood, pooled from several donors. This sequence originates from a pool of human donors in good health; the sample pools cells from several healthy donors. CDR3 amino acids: CASSFAVSYEQYF. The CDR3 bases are TGTGCCAGCAGTTTCGCAGTCTCCTACGAGCAGTACTTC.